A selection of T cell receptor beta chains follows, all from one sample in a study of T cell repertoires in cytomegalovirus infection. These TCRs are of unknown antigen specificity. MiXCR was run by TCRdb on the reads, yielding one entry per CDR3 protein. The sample records about 470,000 distinct CDR3 sequences, approximately 42% being singletons. Source: cultured PBMCs, taken from culture after CMV antigen stimulation. These receptors were taken from a human donor in good health (CMV status not recorded). Some clones in this sample may be carry-over from other donors' samples. The CDR3 runs from the conserved cysteine through the conserved F or W. D genes are given only for firm matches. Clone size, where shown, is once, few, many, or a class for clones that have expanded.

>TRBJ1-2|TRBV5-6|few|.|17
TGTGCCAGCAGCACCCTAGGCCAATCGGGGGCCGTATATGGCTACACCTTC
CASSTLGQSGAVYGYTF
>TRBJ2-7|TRBV7-8|.|TRBD1|17
TGTGCCAGCAGCCACTGGGACAGCCGGGATAGCTCCTACGAGCAGTACTTC
CASSHWDSRDSSYEQYF
>TRBJ2-5|TRBV9|.|TRBD2|15
TGTGCCAGCAGCGTATACGCGGGAGGCCAAGAGACCCAGTACTTC
CASSVYAGGQETQYF
>TRBJ2-5|TRBV5-4|.|TRBD2|16
TGTGCCAGCAGCCAAAATCCGACTAGCGGACAAGAGACCCAGTACTTC
CASSQNPTSGQETQYF
>TRBJ1-1|TRBV19|.|.|13
TGTGCCAGTAGTAGAGACAAGGGCACTGAAGCTTTCTTT
CASSRDKGTEAFF
>TRBJ2-3|TRBV7-6|.|TRBD2|18
TGTGCCAGCAGCCGGACTAGCGGGGGCCCAGGGGGCACAGATACGCAGTATTTT
CASSRTSGGPGGTDTQYF
>TRBJ2-1|TRBV12-3/TRBV12-4|few|.|15
TGTGCCAGCAGTATCCCGGGCGGGCCCTACAATGAGCAGTTCTTC
CASSIPGGPYNEQFF
>TRBJ2-1|TRBV15|.|TRBD1|15
TGTGCCACCAGCATCGCAGGGGGCAGAGGGAATGAGCAGTTCTTC
CATSIAGGRGNEQFF
>TRBJ2-7|TRBV11-2|few|TRBD1|17
TGTGCCAGCAGCCCGATAAAGGGACAGGGGGCGAATTACGAGCAGTACTTC
CASSPIKGQGANYEQYF
>TRBJ2-3|TRBV5-4|.|TRBD2|16
TGTGCCAGCAGCCCCTGGTCGGCGGGACTAACAGATACGCAGTATTTT
CASSPWSAGLTDTQYF